This T cell receptor beta chain is drawn from a study of OX40 agonist ivuxolimab in advanced cancers. Across the whole study: Age averaged around 58 years (range roughly 23 to 79), and around 78% were male. Partial responses were recorded for three patients, including one with hepatocellular carcinoma and two with cutaneous melanoma.

With 3 bases clipped from V and 1 base from J, the junction kept 3 bases outside the gene matches. The CDR3 spans 15 residues. Germline lookup yields CDR1 LNHDA and CDR2 SQIVND (reference sequence). Notes on the study in general: Near-lowest levels of clonal expansion characterized partial responders at 0.1-3.0 mg/kg.

At cycle 4 day 1, cycle 7 day 1, and baseline, blood was sampled. This clone came up once. Its antigen is not known. TCRdb's copy holds only in-frame clones and misses some; the assay was immunoSEQ multiplex PCR. The sample has about 61,000 clones; roughly 84% are singletons. The chain couples TRBV19 to TRBJ2-3; 8 positions match TRBD2. The sequence came from an adult with an advanced solid tumor such as melanoma, head and neck, liver or kidney cancer. This specimen consisted of CD4+ or CD8+ T cells sorted from blood, obtained in a trial of the OX40 agonist ivuxolimab. CDR3 sequence reads: CASSISGDGTDTQYF. The DNA for the CDR3 is TGTGCCAGTAGTATTAGCGGGGACGGCACAGATACGCAGTATTTT.